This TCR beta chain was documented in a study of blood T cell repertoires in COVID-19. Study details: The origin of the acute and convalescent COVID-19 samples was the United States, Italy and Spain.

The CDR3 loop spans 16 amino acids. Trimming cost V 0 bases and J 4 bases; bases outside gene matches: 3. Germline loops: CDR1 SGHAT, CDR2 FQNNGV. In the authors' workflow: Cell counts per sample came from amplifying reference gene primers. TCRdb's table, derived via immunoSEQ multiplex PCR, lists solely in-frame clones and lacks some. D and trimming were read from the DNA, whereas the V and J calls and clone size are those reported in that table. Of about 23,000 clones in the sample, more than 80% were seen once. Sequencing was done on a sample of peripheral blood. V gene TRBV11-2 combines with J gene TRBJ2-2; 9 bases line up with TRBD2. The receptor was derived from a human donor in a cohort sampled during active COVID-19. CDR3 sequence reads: CASSLDAGGSTGELFF. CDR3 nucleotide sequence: TGTGCCAGCAGCTTAGATGCGGGGGGGTCCACCGGGGAGCTGTTTTTT.